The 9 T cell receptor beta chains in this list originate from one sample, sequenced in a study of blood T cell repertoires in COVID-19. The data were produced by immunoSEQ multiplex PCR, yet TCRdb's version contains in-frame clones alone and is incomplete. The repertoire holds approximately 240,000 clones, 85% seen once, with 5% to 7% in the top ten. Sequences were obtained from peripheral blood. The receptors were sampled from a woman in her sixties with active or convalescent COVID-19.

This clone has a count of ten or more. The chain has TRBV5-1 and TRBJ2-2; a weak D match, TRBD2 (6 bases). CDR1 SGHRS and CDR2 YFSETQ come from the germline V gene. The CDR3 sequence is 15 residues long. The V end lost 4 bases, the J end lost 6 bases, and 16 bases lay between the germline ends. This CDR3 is CASSTLLGRSGELFF. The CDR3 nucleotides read TGCGCCAGCAGCACGCTACTAGGGAGGTCCGGGGAGCTGTTTTTT.

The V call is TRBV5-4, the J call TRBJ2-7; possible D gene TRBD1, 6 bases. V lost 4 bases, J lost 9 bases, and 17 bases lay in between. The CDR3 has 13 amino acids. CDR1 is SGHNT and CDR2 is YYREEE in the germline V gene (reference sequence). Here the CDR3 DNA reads TGTGCCAGCAGCCTCGCCGAACAGGGCGCGCAGTACTTC. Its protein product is CASSLAEQGAQYF.

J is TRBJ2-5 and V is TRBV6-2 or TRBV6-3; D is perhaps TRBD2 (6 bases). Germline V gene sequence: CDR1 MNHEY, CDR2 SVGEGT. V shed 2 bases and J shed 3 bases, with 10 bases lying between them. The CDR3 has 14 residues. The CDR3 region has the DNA TGTGCCAGCAGTTACGGGCTAGCGAAAGAGACCCAGTACTTC. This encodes CASSYGLAKETQYF.

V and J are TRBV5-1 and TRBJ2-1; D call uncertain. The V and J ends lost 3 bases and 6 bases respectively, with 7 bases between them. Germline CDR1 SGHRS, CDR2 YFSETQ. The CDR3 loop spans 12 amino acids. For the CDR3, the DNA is TGCGCCAGCAGCTCCCCCGGCAATGAGCAGTTCTTC. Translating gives CASSSPGNEQFF. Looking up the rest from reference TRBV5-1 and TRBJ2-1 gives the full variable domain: KAGVTQTPRYLIKTRGQQVTLSCSPISGHRSVSWYQQTPGQGLQFLFEYFSETQRNKGNFPGRFSGRQFSNSRSEMNVSTLELGDSALYLCASSSPGNEQFFGPGTRLTVL.

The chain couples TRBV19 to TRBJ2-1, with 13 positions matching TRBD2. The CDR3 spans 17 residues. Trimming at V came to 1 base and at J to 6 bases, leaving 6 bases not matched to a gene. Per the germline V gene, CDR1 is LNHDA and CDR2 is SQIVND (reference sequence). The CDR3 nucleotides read TGTGCCAGTAGTATAGCCAGAACTAGCGGGAGGGCCAATGAGCAGTTCTTC. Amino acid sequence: CASSIARTSGRANEQFF.

CDR3 amino acids: CASSEVVIGRVSGANVLTF. DNA of the CDR3: TGTGCCAGCAGTGAAGTGGTCATAGGGAGGGTCTCGGGGGCCAACGTCCTGACTTTC. This chain connects TRBV2 to TRBJ2-6; 7 bases are shared with TRBD2. The CDR3 contains 19 residues. CDR1 SNHLY and CDR2 FYNNEI come from the germline V gene. V dropped 1 base and J dropped 4; count of bases not matched to a gene: 13. Full variable domain (remainder filled in from reference TRBV2 and TRBJ2-6): EPEVTQTPSHQVTQMGQEVILRCVPISNHLYFYWYRQILGQKVEFLVSFYNNEISEKSEIFDDQFSVERPDGSNFTLKIRSTKLEDSAMYFCASSEVVIGRVSGANVLTFGAGSRLTVL.

The CDR3 here is CASSPPLFTDTQYF. The CDR3 DNA reads as TGTGCCAGCAGTCCCCCCCTGTTCACAGATACGCAGTATTTT. The rearrangement uses TRBV28 and TRBJ2-3; D not certain. This CDR3 spans 14 amino acids. The germline V and J ends were trimmed by 5 bases and 2 bases, with 11 bases remaining between them. Germline CDR1 is MDHEN and CDR2 is SYDVKM.

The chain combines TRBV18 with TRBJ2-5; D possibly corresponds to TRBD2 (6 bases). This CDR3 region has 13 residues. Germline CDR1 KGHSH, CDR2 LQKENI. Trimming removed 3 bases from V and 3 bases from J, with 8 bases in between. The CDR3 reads CASSPLAEETQYF. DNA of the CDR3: TGTGCCAGCTCACCTTTAGCGGAAGAGACCCAGTACTTC.

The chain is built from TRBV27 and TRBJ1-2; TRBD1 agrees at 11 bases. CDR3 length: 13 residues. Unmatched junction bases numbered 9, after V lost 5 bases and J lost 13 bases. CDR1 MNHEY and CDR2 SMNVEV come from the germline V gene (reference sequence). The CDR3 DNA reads TGTGCCAGCAGTCTACGGACAGGGGGCTACGGCACCTTC. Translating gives CASSLRTGGYGTF.